The sequence of this T cell receptor (beta chain) was determined in a study of neurological immune-mediated disorders. By 5'RACE with 10-nucleotide random UMIs, the cDNA was made. TCRdb ran MiXCR on the 5' RACE reads and lists one entry per CDR3 protein. The table records some 43,000 distinct CDR3 sequences, about 12% of them present only once. As for time point: longitudinal time-point 3. The unsorted libraries originated from 2 million PBMCs kept at -80 C. The CDR3 totals 14 residues. J lost 2 bases, V lost 5 bases, and 3 bases had no gene match. In germline, CDR1 is SGHTA, CDR2 FQGNSA. This clonotype appeared many times.

The chain has TRBV7-2 and TRBJ1-5; 7 bases line up with TRBD1. The receptor comes from a male donor with HTLV-1-associated myelopathy (HAM/TSP). Sequences were obtained from PBMCs. CDR3 nucleotide sequence: TGTGCCAGCAGCCGGGACAGCCGCAATCAGCCCCAGCATTTT. Amino acid sequence: CASSRDSRNQPQHF.